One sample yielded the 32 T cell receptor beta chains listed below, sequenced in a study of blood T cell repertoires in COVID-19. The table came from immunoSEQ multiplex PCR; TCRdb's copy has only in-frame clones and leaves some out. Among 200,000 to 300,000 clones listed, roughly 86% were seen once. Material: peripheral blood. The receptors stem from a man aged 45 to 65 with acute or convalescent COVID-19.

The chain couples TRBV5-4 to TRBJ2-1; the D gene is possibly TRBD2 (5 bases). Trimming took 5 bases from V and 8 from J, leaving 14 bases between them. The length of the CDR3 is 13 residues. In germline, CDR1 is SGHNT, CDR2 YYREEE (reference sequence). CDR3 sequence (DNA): TGTGCCAGCAGGTACCGGGGTGAGGATGAGCAGTTCTTC. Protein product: CASRYRGEDEQFF.

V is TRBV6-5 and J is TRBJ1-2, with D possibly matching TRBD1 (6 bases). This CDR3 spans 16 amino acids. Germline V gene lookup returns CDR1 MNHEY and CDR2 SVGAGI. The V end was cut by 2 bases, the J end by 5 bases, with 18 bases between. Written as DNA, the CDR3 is TGTGCCAGCAGTTACCTGGCGGCAGGGGCAAGTTATGGCTACACCTTC. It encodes CASSYLAAGASYGYTF.

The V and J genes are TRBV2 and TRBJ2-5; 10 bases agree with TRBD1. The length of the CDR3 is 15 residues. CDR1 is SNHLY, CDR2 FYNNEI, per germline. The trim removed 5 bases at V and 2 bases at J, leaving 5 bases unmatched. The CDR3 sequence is CASSLEGQGQETQYF. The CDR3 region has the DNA TGTGCCAGCAGTTTAGAGGGACAGGGGCAAGAGACCCAGTACTTC. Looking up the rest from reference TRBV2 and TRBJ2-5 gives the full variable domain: EPEVTQTPSHQVTQMGQEVILRCVPISNHLYFYWYRQILGQKVEFLVSFYNNEISEKSEIFDDQFSVERPDGSNFTLKIRSTKLEDSAMYFCASSLEGQGQETQYFGPGTRLLVL.

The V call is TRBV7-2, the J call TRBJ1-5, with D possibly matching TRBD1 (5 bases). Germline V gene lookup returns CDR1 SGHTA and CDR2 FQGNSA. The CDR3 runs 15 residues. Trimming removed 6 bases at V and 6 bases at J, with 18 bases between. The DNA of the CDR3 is TGTGCCAGCAGGACCCCAGGAGCCGGGGGTCAGCCCCAGCATTTT. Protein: CASRTPGAGGQPQHF.

CDR3 DNA sequence: TGTGCCAGCAGCTTAGTCCAGGGTCAGCCCCAGCATTTT. Amino acids: CASSLVQGQPQHF. This chain uses TRBV7-3 with TRBJ1-5; tentative D call: TRBD1 (5 bases). Trimming left V 2 bases short and J 6 bases short, with 8 bases between. The CDR3 is 13 amino acids. Germline loops: CDR1 SGHTA, CDR2 FQGTGA.

The CDR3 DNA sequence: TGTGCCAGTAGTATAGGCGGGAGAGGCACTGAAGCTTTCTTT. Encoded protein: CASSIGGRGTEAFF. The chain uses TRBV19 and TRBJ1-1; D is ambiguous. The CDR3 loop spans 14 amino acids. The germline V and J ends were trimmed by 1 base and 4 bases, with 10 bases remaining between them. Germline CDR1 reads LNHDA; CDR2 reads SQIVND (reference sequence).

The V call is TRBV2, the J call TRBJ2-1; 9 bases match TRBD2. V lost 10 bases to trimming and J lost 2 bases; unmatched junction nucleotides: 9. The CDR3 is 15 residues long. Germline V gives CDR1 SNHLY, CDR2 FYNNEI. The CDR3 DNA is TGTGCCACCCTAGCGGGATATAGCACCTACAATGAGCAGTTCTTC. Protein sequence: CATLAGYSTYNEQFF. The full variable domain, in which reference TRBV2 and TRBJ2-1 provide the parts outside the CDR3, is EPEVTQTPSHQVTQMGQEVILRCVPISNHLYFYWYRQILGQKVEFLVSFYNNEISEKSEIFDDQFSVERPDGSNFTLKIRSTKLEDSAMYFCATLAGYSTYNEQFFGPGTRLTVL.

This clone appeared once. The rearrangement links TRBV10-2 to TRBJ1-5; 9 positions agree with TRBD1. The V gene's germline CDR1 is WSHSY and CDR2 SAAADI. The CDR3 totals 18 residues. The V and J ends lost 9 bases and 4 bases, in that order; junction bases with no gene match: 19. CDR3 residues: CARTNRDREPPGNQPQHF. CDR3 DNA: TGCGCCAGAACCAACCGGGACAGGGAACCGCCGGGAAATCAGCCCCAGCATTTT.

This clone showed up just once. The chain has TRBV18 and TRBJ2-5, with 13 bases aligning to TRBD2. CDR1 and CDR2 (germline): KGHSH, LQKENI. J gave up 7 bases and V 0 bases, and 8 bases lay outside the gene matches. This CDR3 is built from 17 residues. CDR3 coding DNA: TGTGCCAGCTCACCACCCGGACTAGCGGGGGATTCGAGGACCCAGTACTTC. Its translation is CASSPPGLAGDSRTQYF.

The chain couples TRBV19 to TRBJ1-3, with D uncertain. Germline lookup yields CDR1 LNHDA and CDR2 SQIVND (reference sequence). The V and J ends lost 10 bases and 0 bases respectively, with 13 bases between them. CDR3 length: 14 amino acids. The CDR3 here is CATHRPSSGNTIYF. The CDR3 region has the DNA TGTGCCACCCACAGACCCAGCTCTGGAAACACCATATATTTT. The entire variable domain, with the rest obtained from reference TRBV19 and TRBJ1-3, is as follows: DGGITQSPKYLFRKEGQNVTLSCEQNLNHDAMYWYRQDPGQGLRLIYYSQIVNDFQKGDIAEGYSVSREKKESFPLTVTSAQKNPTAFYLCATHRPSSGNTIYFGEGSWLTVV.

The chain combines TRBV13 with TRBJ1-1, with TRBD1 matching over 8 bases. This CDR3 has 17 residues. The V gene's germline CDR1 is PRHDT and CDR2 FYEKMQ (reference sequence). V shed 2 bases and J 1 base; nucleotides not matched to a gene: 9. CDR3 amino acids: CASSLWTGRVSNTEAFF. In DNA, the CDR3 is TGTGCCAGCAGCTTATGGACAGGGAGGGTTTCGAACACTGAAGCTTTCTTT.

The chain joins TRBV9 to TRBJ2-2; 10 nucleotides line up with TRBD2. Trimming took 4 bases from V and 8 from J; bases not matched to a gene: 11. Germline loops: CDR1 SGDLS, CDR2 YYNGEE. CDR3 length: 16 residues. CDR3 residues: CASSPRQAGGPGELFF. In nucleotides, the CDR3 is TGTGCCAGCAGCCCTCGTCAAGCGGGGGGGCCGGGGGAGCTGTTTTTT. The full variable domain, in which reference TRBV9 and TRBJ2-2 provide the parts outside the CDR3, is DSGVTQTPKHLITATGQRVTLRCSPRSGDLSVYWYQQSLDQGLQFLIQYYNGEERAKGNILERFSAQQFPDLHSELNLSSLELGDSALYFCASSPRQAGGPGELFFGEGSRLTVL.

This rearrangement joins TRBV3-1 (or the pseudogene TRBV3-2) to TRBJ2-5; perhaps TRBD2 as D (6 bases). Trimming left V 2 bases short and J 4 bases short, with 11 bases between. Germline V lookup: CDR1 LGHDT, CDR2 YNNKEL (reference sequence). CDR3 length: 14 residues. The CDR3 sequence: CASSQHSGGETQYF. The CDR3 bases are TGTGCCAGCAGCCAACATAGCGGAGGAGAGACCCAGTACTTC.

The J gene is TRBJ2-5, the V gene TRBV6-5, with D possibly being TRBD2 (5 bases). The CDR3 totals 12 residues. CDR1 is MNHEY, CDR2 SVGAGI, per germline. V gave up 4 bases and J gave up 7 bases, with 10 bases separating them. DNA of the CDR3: TGTGCCAGCAGTTCCCCTGGAGGGACCCAGTACTTC. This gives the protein CASSSPGGTQYF.

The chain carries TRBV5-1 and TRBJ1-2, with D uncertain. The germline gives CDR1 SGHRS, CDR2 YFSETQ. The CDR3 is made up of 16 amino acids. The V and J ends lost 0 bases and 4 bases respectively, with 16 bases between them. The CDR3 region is CASSLERGEYSYGYTF. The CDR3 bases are TGCGCCAGCAGCTTGGAACGCGGGGAATATTCCTATGGCTACACCTTC.

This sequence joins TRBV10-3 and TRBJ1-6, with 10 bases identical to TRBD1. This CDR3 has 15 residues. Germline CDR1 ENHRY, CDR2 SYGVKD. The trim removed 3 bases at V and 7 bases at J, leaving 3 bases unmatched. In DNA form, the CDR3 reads TGTGCCATCAGTGACTGGGGACAGGGGAATTCACCCCTCCACTTT. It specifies CAISDWGQGNSPLHF.

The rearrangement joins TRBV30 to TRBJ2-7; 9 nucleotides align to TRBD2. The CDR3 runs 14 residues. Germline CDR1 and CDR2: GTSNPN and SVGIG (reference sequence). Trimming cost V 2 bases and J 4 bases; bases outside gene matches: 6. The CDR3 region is CAWSTGLAAYEQYF. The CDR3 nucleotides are TGTGCCTGGAGTACGGGACTAGCAGCATACGAGCAGTACTTC.

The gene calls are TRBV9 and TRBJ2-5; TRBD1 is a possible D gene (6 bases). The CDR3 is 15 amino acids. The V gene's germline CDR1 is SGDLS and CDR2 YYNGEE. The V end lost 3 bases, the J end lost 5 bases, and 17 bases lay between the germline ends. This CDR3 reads CASSARTVPGETQYF. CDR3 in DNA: TGTGCCAGCAGCGCACGGACAGTCCCGGGGGAGACCCAGTACTTC.

The CDR3 DNA follows: TGCGCCAGCAGCCAAGTACTTGGAGACACTGAAGCTTTCTTT. This translates into CASSQVLGDTEAFF. The chain uses TRBV4-1 and TRBJ1-1; no clear D gene. The CDR3 has 14 residues. V lost 1 base to trimming and J lost 3 bases, with 9 bases between them. Germline V lookup: CDR1 MGHRA, CDR2 YSYEKL.

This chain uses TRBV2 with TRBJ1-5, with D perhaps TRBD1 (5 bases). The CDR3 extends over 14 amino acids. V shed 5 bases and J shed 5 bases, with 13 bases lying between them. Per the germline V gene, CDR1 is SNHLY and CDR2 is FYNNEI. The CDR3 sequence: CASSQRDADQPQHF. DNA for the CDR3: TGTGCCAGCAGTCAGCGGGACGCCGATCAGCCCCAGCATTTT.

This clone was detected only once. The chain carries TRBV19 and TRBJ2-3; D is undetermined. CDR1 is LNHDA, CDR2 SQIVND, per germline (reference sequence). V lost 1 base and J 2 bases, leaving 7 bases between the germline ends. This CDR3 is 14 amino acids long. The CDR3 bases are TGTGCCAGTAGTATAGGCTATCCCACAGATACGCAGTATTTT. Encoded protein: CASSIGYPTDTQYF.

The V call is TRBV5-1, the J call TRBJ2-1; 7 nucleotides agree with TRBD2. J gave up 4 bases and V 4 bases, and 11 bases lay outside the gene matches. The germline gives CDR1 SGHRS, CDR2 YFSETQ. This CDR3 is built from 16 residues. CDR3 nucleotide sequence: TGCGCCAGCAGCGGGGGTGCTAGCGGCCATTACAATGAGCAGTTCTTC. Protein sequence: CASSGGASGHYNEQFF.

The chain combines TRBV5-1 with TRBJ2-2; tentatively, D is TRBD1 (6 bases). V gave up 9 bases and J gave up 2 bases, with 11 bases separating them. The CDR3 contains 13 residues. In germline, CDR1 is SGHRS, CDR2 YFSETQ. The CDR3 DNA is TGCGCCACCGGACAGCAAAACACCGGGGAGCTGTTTTTT. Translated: CATGQQNTGELFF.

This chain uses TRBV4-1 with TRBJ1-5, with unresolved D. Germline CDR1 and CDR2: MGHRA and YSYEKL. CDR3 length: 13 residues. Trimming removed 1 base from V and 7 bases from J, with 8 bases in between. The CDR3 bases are TGCGCCAGCAGCCAAGGGGGAGGGCAGCCCCAGCATTTT. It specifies CASSQGGGQPQHF.

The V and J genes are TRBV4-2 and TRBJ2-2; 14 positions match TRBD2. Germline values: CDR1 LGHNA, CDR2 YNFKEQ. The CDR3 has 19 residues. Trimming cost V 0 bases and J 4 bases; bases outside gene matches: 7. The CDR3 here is CASSQDLRGTSGSTGELFF. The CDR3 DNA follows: TGTGCCAGCAGCCAAGATCTAAGGGGGACTAGCGGGAGCACCGGGGAGCTGTTTTTT.

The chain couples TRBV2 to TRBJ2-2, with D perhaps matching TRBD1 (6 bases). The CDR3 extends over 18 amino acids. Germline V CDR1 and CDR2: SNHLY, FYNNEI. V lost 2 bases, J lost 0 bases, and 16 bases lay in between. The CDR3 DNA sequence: TGTGCCAGCAGTGAAAGGGGACCGGGACATTCGAACACCGGGGAGCTGTTTTTT. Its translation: CASSERGPGHSNTGELFF.

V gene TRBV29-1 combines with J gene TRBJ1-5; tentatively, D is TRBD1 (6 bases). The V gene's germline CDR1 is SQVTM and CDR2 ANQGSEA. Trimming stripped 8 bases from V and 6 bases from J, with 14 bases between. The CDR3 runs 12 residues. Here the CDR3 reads CSTSTGGQPQHF. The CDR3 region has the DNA TGCAGCACCTCGACAGGTGGTCAGCCCCAGCATTTT.

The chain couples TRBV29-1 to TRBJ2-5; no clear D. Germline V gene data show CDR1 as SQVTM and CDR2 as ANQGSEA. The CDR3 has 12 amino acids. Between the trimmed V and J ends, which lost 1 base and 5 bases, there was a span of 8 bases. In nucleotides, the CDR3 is TGCAGCGTTGAAGCGCGCCGGGAGACCCAGTACTTC. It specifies CSVEARRETQYF.

The CDR3 reads CASSPHEGGDYNEQFF. DNA of the CDR3: TGTGCCAGCAGCCCTCACGAGGGAGGCGACTACAATGAGCAGTTCTTC. This chain joins TRBV11-3 and TRBJ2-1; D is possibly TRBD2 (6 bases). CDR3 length: 16 residues. Germline CDR1 reads SGHNT; CDR2 reads YENEEA. V lost 5 bases and J 3 bases, leaving 17 bases between the germline ends. Full variable domain (missing parts from reference TRBV11-3 and TRBJ2-1): EAGVVQSPRYKIIEKKQPVAFWCNPISGHNTLYWYLQNLGQGPELLIRYENEEAVDDSQLPKDRFSAERLKGVDSTLKIQPAELGDSAVYLCASSPHEGGDYNEQFFGPGTRLTVL.

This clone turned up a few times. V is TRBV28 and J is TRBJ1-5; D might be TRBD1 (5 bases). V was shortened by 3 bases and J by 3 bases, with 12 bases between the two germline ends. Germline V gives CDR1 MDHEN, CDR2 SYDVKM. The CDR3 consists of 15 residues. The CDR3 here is CASSLGRNINQPQHF. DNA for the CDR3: TGTGCCAGCAGTTTGGGGCGGAACATCAATCAGCCCCAGCATTTT.

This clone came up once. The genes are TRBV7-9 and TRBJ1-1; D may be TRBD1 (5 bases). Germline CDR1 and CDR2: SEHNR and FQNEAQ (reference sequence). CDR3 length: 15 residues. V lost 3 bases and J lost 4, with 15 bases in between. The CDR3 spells CASSFSYSGITEAFF. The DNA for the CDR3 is TGTGCCAGCAGCTTTAGTTATTCAGGGATCACTGAAGCTTTCTTT.

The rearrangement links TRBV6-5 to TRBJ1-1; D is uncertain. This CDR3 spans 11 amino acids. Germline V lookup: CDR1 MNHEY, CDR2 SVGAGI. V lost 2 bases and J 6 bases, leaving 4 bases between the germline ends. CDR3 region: CASSYLAEAFF. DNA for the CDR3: TGTGCCAGCAGTTACCTCGCTGAAGCTTTCTTT.